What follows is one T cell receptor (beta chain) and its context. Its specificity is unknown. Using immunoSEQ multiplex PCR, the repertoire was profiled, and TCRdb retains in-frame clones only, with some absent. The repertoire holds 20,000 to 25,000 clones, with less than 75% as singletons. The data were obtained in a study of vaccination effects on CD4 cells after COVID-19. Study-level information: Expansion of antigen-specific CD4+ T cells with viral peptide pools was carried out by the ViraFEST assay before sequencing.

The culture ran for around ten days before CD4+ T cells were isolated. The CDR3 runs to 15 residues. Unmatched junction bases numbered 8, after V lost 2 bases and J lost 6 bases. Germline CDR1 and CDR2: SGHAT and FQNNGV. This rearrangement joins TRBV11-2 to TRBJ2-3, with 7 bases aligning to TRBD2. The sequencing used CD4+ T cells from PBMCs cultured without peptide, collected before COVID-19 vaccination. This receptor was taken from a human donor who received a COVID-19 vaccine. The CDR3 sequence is CASSLQISGADTQYF. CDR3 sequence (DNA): TGTGCCAGCAGCTTACAGATCAGCGGGGCCGATACGCAGTATTTT.